This entry lists 9 T cell receptor beta chains sequenced from one sample in a study of cytomegalovirus exposure and HLA in healthy donors. PCR amplification relied on 60 Vbeta primers (plus 13 Jbeta primers). The method was immunoSEQ multiplex PCR; TCRdb's version includes in-frame clones alone and lacks a portion of them. The sample carries 200,000 or so clones, approximately 80% recorded once. The sample taken for sequencing was PBMCs. Receptors were obtained from a man aged 35-49 years in good health and CMV-seronegative.

Worth noting for this clone: Different DNA sequences within this sample yield the same CDR3. The V call is TRBV7-9, the J call TRBJ2-1, with 11 bases that match TRBD2. Germline CDR1 is SEHNR and CDR2 is FQNEAQ (reference sequence). J gave up 0 bases and V 4 bases, and 2 bases lay outside the gene matches. This CDR3 has 16 amino acids. CDR3 sequence reads: CASSSTSGSSYNEQFF. The CDR3 bases are TGTGCCAGCAGCTCAACTAGCGGGAGCTCCTACAATGAGCAGTTCTTC.

About this clone: One end of the junction does not line up with germline, which may come from a read error. The rearrangement links TRBV7-9 to TRBJ1-2, with 7 bases fitting TRBD1. The CDR3 length is 14 residues. Germline CDR1 SEHNR, CDR2 FQNEAQ (reference sequence). CDR3 sequence: CSSSFRQGGYGYTF. The CDR3 DNA reads TGTTCCAGCAGCTTTCGACAGGGAGGCTATGGCTACACCTTC.

This rearrangement joins TRBV30 to TRBJ1-5; 7 bases are a match to TRBD1. V shed 3 bases and J 4 bases; nucleotides not matched to a gene: 6. The V gene's germline CDR1 is GTSNPN and CDR2 SVGIG (reference sequence). The CDR3 contains 14 residues. The CDR3 nucleotides read TGTGCCTGGAGCATACAGGGGACAAATCAGCCCCAGCATTTT. Protein sequence: CAWSIQGTNQPQHF.

The rearrangement links TRBV7-8 to TRBJ2-1; 10 nucleotides match TRBD1. From germline, CDR1 is SGHVS and CDR2 FQNEAQ. After removal of 5 bases from V and 4 bases from J, the junction contained 5 bases not matched to a gene. This CDR3 has 15 residues. The CDR3 reads CASSKTGGAYNEQFF. In DNA form, the CDR3 reads TGTGCCAGCAGCAAGACAGGGGGCGCGTACAATGAGCAGTTCTTC. The whole variable domain, remainder taken from reference TRBV7-8 and TRBJ2-1, is GAGVSQSPRYKVAKRGQDVALRCDPISGHVSLFWYQQALGQGPEFLTYFQNEAQLDKSGLPSDRFFAERPEGSVSTLKIQRTQQEDSAVYLCASSKTGGAYNEQFFGPGTRLTVL.

V gene TRBV6-5 combines with J gene TRBJ2-7, with a weak D call TRBD2 (5 bases). The CDR3 runs to 14 residues. V was trimmed by 5 bases and J by 4 bases, leaving 15 bases between them. The germline CDR1 and CDR2 sequences are MNHEY and SVGAGI. CDR3 region: CASSHPGNKYEQYF. The CDR3 DNA follows: TGTGCCAGCAGTCACCCGGGAAATAAGTACGAGCAGTACTTC.

The rearrangement uses TRBV9 and TRBJ1-2; D call uncertain. V was cut by 4 bases and J by 1 base, with 14 bases left in between. Germline V gives CDR1 SGDLS, CDR2 YYNGEE. This CDR3 is 15 amino acids long. The CDR3 DNA reads TGTGCCAGCAGCCCAACATCGGGAGTTAACTATGGCTACACCTTC. Protein: CASSPTSGVNYGYTF.

The chain has TRBV7-9 and TRBJ2-1; D might be TRBD2 (5 bases). V was pared by 5 bases and J by 10 bases, with 18 bases between. This CDR3 has 14 amino acids. The germline gives CDR1 SEHNR, CDR2 FQNEAQ (reference sequence). The CDR3 DNA follows: TGTGCCAGCAGCGTCGGACTCGGCCGCGGGGAGCAGTTCTTC. Translation gives CASSVGLGRGEQFF.

The chain couples TRBV4-3 to TRBJ2-7; possible D gene TRBD1, 6 bases. V lost 0 bases and J 2 bases, leaving 11 bases between the germline ends. The CDR3 extends over 15 amino acids. Germline V lookup: CDR1 LGHNA, CDR2 YSLEER. The CDR3, as DNA: TGCGCCAGCAGCCAAGATCCACAGGGAGCCTACGAGCAGTACTTC. Translated, it gives CASSQDPQGAYEQYF.

The genes are TRBV21-1 and TRBJ1-5. TRBV21-1 is recorded as a pseudogene. The CDR3 has 13 amino acids. The CDR3 region is CASSSGKNQPQHF. For the CDR3, the DNA is TGTGCCAGCAGCTCCGGGAAAAATCAGCCCCAGCATTTT.